These T cell receptor beta chains were read from a single sample in a study of patients and donors after allogeneic stem cell transplantation. TCRdb re-called the RT-PCR reads through MiXCR, storing one row per CDR3 protein. The data hold approximately 200,000 distinct CDR3 sequences, with 41% observed a single time. Sequenced: blood, either unsorted or a sorted T cell fraction (not recorded which). Receptor source: a human donor who was either an allogeneic HSCT recipient or a stem cell or donor lymphocyte infusion donor (not recorded which). It is not recorded whose cells these are; they may come from a transplant donor. Each CDR3 is given with its conserved first and last residue. Fields, in order: V gene, CDR3 protein.

TRBV2 | CASSEGHDDLNTEAFF
TRBV6-2/TRBV6-3 | CASSYWETQYF
TRBV29-1 | CSVEGRGDRVTEAFF
TRBV6-5 | CASSPIRGLSYNEQFF
TRBV7-9 | CASSSSSGQETQYF
TRBV5-1 | CASSLAQGTDTQYF
TRBV4-2 | CASSQDRPHPGLNNEQFF
TRBV28 | CASSLKYAGKEPGYKSPLHF
TRBV6-2/TRBV6-3 | CASSSAGYSEAFF
TRBV6-5 | CASRASGLGLGLTGELFF
TRBV7-8 | CASSQSGGFQETQYF
TRBV6-5 | CASSSEFLGTDNSPLHF
TRBV18 | CASSPRTGVNEKLFF
TRBV12-3/TRBV12-4 | CASSLGADGGNEQFF
TRBV6-5 | CASSGTSSNQPQHF
TRBV5-1 | CASSRDLQVETQYF
TRBV15 | CATRAEQDNEKLFF
TRBV7-9 | CASSLWQGAVNTEAFF
TRBV28 | CASTQGAGYGYTF
TRBV5-5 | CASSLGVNEAFF
TRBV4-3 | CASSLEGNTFYEQYF
TRBV6-5 | CASSYVPTGANVLTF
TRBV15 | CATSSGQGAEEQYF
TRBV24-1 | CATSDSSPWVAGGGYEQFF
TRBV7-8 | CASILGLAGAGDTQYF
TRBV4-2 | CASSQAWREGEQFF
TRBV5-1 | CASRAGLNSRTNTEAFF
TRBV30 | CAWSVGRWGDGYTF
TRBV18 | CASSQRAGGFPEQYF
TRBV12-3/TRBV12-4 | CASSQTGKSPQETQYF
TRBV5-1 | CASRLGPAGELFF
TRBV4-3 | CASSQEIGTMNTEAFF
TRBV4-3 | CASSQDAGGLYF
TRBV6-2/TRBV6-3 | CASSYKGKHPLSTDTQYF
TRBV29-1 | CSVVSSSNQPQHF
TRBV5-1 | CASSLARSSPRNEQFF
TRBV4-3 | CASSQDGGLAGRETQYF
TRBV7-2 | CASSLWDIFSSYNEQFF
TRBV25-1 | CASSEYGGPNYGYTF